The 27 T cell receptor beta chains reported below all come from one sample, sequenced in a study of identical twins. Each CDR3 protein is one row after TCRdb ran MiXCR on the 5' RACE reads. This sample has hundreds of thousands of distinct CDR3 sequences, with approximately 18% found just once. The data also belong to a second study, concerning T cells expressing NK-cell markers.

Source material: PBMCs. The source is a woman aged 18-29 years in good health.

V gene TRBV10-2 combines with J gene TRBJ2-7; D gene uncertain. V lost 8 bases to trimming and J lost 9 bases, with 11 bases between them. This CDR3 region has 10 residues. CDR1 WSHSY and CDR2 SAAADI come from the germline V gene. The CDR3 reads CASGIGGQYF. The CDR3 nucleotides read TGCGCCAGCGGTATAGGCGGGCAGTACTTC.

The genes are TRBV7-9 and TRBJ1-6; D perhaps matches TRBD1 (6 bases). The germline V gene encodes CDR1 SEHNR and CDR2 FQNEAQ (reference sequence). The CDR3 length is 14 residues. V gave up 8 bases and J gave up 7 bases, with 15 bases separating them. CDR3 loop: CASRPQGPNSPLHF. The CDR3 nucleotides read TGTGCCAGCCGCCCCCAGGGGCCAAATTCACCCCTCCACTTT.

This clonotype has only a few counts. The chain joins TRBV5-1 to TRBJ2-1, with 11 bases that match TRBD2. V lost 4 bases, J lost 9 bases, and 15 bases stayed unmatched. Germline CDR1 is SGHRS and CDR2 is YFSETQ. The CDR3 has 17 amino acids. CDR3 nucleotide sequence: TGCGCCAGCAGCCCTACGCTAACTAGCGGGAGACCCACTGAGCAGTTCTTC. It translates to CASSPTLTSGRPTEQFF.

The rearrangement uses TRBV20-1 and TRBJ2-1; no clear D. CDR1 DFQATT and CDR2 SNEGSKA come from the germline V gene (reference sequence). The CDR3 runs 15 residues. Deletions cut 3 bases from V and 4 bases from J, with 16 bases between. The CDR3 region is CSARSERSAYNEQFF. The CDR3 bases are TGCAGTGCTAGGTCCGAAAGGTCCGCTTACAATGAGCAGTTCTTC.

DNA for the CDR3: TGTGCCAGCAGCCACCCGGGACTAGCGGGGAACAATGAGCAGTTCTTC. It yields the protein CASSHPGLAGNNEQFF. The chain carries TRBV3-1 and TRBJ2-1; 13 nucleotides match TRBD2. CDR1 is LGHDT and CDR2 is YNNKEL in the germline V gene (reference sequence). The length of the CDR3 is 16 residues. V was clipped by 3 bases and J by 5 bases; unmatched bases: 4.

The rearrangement joins TRBV5-1 to TRBJ1-2; D is undetermined. There are 16 residues in the CDR3. Trimming shortened V by 0 bases and J by 0 bases, and 12 bases separated the two germline ends. Germline lookup yields CDR1 SGHRS and CDR2 YFSETQ. The CDR3 here is CASSLGQPFSNYGYTF. The CDR3 DNA follows: TGCGCCAGCAGCTTGGGTCAGCCGTTTTCTAACTATGGCTACACCTTC.

V is TRBV7-9 and J is TRBJ1-4; the D gene is possibly TRBD1 (5 bases). Trimming shortened V by 1 base and J by 8 bases, and 14 bases separated the two germline ends. The length of the CDR3 is 15 residues. Germline V CDR1 and CDR2: SEHNR, FQNEAQ (reference sequence). The CDR3 loop is CASSLGDPGAEKLFF. Here the CDR3 DNA reads TGTGCCAGCAGCTTAGGGGACCCCGGGGCCGAAAAACTGTTTTTT.

This clonotype was counted between two and nine times. The chain couples TRBV27 to TRBJ2-7, with TRBD1 matching 7 bases. V was pared by 6 bases and J by 3 bases, with 11 bases of the junction left unmatched. This CDR3 is built from 15 residues. Germline V CDR1 and CDR2: MNHEY, SMNVEV (reference sequence). CDR3 bases: TGTGCCAGCAGCCGATCGACAGGGCTGGGCTACGAGCAGTACTTC. Translation gives CASSRSTGLGYEQYF.

This chain connects TRBV10-3 to TRBJ2-3; possibly TRBD2 for D (7 bases). Germline V gene data show CDR1 as ENHRY and CDR2 as SYGVKD. The CDR3 is 14 residues long. The V and J ends lost 8 bases and 3 bases respectively, with 15 bases between them. This CDR3 is CAIHSGGSTDTQYF. In DNA, the CDR3 is TGTGCCATCCACTCGGGGGGCTCGACAGATACGCAGTATTTT.

This chain uses TRBV6-1 with TRBJ1-1; 7 nucleotides line up with TRBD1. CDR1 and CDR2 from the germline V gene are MNHNS and SASEGT. This CDR3 contains 21 residues. V shed 6 bases and J 5 bases; nucleotides not matched to a gene: 30. The CDR3: CASSSKHFSLGGAPLRTEAFF. The CDR3 DNA reads TGTGCCAGCAGCTCAAAGCACTTCTCCTTAGGGGGCGCCCCTTTGAGAACTGAAGCTTTCTTT.

This chain links TRBV5-1 with TRBJ2-7; D possibly corresponds to TRBD2 (5 bases). CDR1 is SGHRS and CDR2 is YFSETQ in the germline V gene. The V end was cut by 2 bases, the J end by 3 bases, with 12 bases between. CDR3 length: 14 residues. CDR3 in DNA: TGCGCCAGCAGCTTCGCTACGGGAAGCTACGAGCAGTACTTC. It translates to CASSFATGSYEQYF.

This clonotype showed up many times. In nucleotides, the CDR3 is TGTGCCAGCAGCCATAGCGGGCGCAACACCGGGGAGCTGTTTTTT. Protein product: CASSHSGRNTGELFF. V gene TRBV6-2 or TRBV6-3 combines with J gene TRBJ2-2; TRBD2 matches at 7 bases. Germline CDR1 is MNHEY and CDR2 is SVGEGT. The CDR3 is 15 residues long. V lost 6 bases and J lost 2; bases outside the gene matches: 6.

This clonotype was counted many times. CDR3 sequence: CASSLAEGSSYNEQFF. The CDR3 nucleotides read TGCGCCAGCAGCTTGGCCGAGGGAAGCTCCTACAATGAGCAGTTCTTC. The V and J genes are TRBV5-1 and TRBJ2-1; a possible D gene is TRBD2 (5 bases). V was clipped by 0 bases and J by 0 bases, with 10 bases between them. This CDR3 is built from 16 residues. Per the germline V gene, CDR1 is SGHRS and CDR2 is YFSETQ.

This clonotype appeared a few times. The V call is TRBV7-6, the J call TRBJ1-2, with TRBD1 as a possible D gene (5 bases). V gave up 6 bases and J gave up 4 bases, with 18 bases separating them. The V gene's germline CDR1 is SGHVS and CDR2 FNYEAQ. This CDR3 has 15 amino acids. The DNA of the CDR3 is TGTGCCAGCAGTCCCGGGGGGGATCGGGGCTATGGCTACACCTTC. It yields the protein CASSPGGDRGYGYTF.

This chain uses TRBV11-1 with TRBJ1-2; 8 positions match TRBD1. J was trimmed by 8 bases and V by 5 bases; bases with no gene match: 7. CDR1 is SGHAT, CDR2 FQDESV, per germline (reference sequence). The CDR3 contains 13 residues. The CDR3 sequence: CASSRGDRRGYTF. The CDR3 DNA reads as TGTGCCAGCAGCCGGGGGGACAGGCGCGGCTACACCTTC. Filled out from reference TRBV11-1 and TRBJ1-2, the complete variable domain reads EAEVAQSPRYKITEKSQAVAFWCDPISGHATLYWYRQILGQGPELLVQFQDESVVDDSQLPKDRFSAERLKGVDSTLKIQPAELGDSAMYLCASSRGDRRGYTFGSGTRLTVV.

V usage is TRBV20-1 and J usage is TRBJ1-1; no definite D call. Germline lookup yields CDR1 DFQATT and CDR2 SNEGSKA (reference sequence). CDR3 size: 10 residues. Trimming shortened V by 4 bases and J by 7 bases, and 7 bases separated the two germline ends. Here the CDR3 reads CSANRFEAFF. For the CDR3, the DNA is TGCAGTGCTAACAGATTTGAAGCTTTCTTT.

This chain uses TRBV9 with TRBJ2-1, with 7 positions matching TRBD2. V dropped 4 bases and J dropped 8; count of bases not matched to a gene: 9. CDR1 and CDR2 (germline): SGDLS, YYNGEE. This CDR3 has 14 amino acids. Here the CDR3 reads CASSPGREGYEQFF. The CDR3 region has the DNA TGTGCCAGCAGCCCGGGCAGGGAGGGGTATGAGCAGTTCTTC.

V is TRBV7-9 and J is TRBJ2-5; D is unclear. The CDR3 runs to 14 residues. V was shortened by 2 bases and J by 0 bases, with 7 bases between the two germline ends. Germline CDR1 SEHNR, CDR2 FQNEAQ (reference sequence). This CDR3 reads CASSLFRYQETQYF. CDR3 in DNA: TGTGCCAGCAGCTTATTCCGGTACCAAGAGACCCAGTACTTC.

The V and J genes are TRBV5-1 and TRBJ2-1; no firm D call. Germline V gene lookup returns CDR1 SGHRS and CDR2 YFSETQ. The V end was cut by 2 bases, the J end by 8 bases, with 26 bases between. The CDR3 consists of 18 residues. CDR3 sequence reads: CASSFDGSSALRSHEQFF. In DNA, the CDR3 is TGCGCCAGCAGCTTTGATGGAAGCTCAGCGCTTAGATCGCATGAGCAGTTCTTC.

The chain is built from TRBV12-3 or TRBV12-4 and TRBJ2-3; TRBD2 matches at 11 bases. The CDR3 has 16 amino acids. J lost 4 bases, V lost 3 bases, and 6 bases had no gene match. The CDR3 sequence: CASSLVAGGVADTQYF. The CDR3 DNA follows: TGTGCCAGCAGTTTGGTAGCGGGGGGGGTAGCAGATACGCAGTATTTT.

This clonotype was detected a few times. V gene TRBV12-3 or TRBV12-4 combines with J gene TRBJ2-1, with unresolved D. The V gene lost 5 bases and the J gene lost 9 bases, with 11 bases spanning the gap. The CDR3 sequence is 12 residues long. CDR3 DNA sequence: TGTGCCAGCAGTGTTACAGCAGGTGAGCAGTTCTTC. This encodes CASSVTAGEQFF.

This clonotype came up many times. The rearrangement links TRBV12-3 or TRBV12-4 to TRBJ2-5, with TRBD2 as a possible D gene (5 bases). Trimming pared 6 bases from V and 5 bases from J, leaving 10 bases between. There are 12 residues in the CDR3. CDR3 sequence (DNA): TGTGCCAGCAGGGATCGAGGGGAGACCCAGTACTTC. This codes for CASRDRGETQYF.

As to this clonotype: The junction shows a germline mismatch at one end, possibly a read error. V usage is TRBV7-7 and J usage is TRBJ2-1; 8 bases are shared with TRBD2. The CDR3 loop spans 15 amino acids. Per germline, CDR1 SSHAT and CDR2 FNYEAQ (reference sequence). CDR3 DNA sequence: TGTGCTAGCAGCTTAGTCGGGGGGGCCGGCGATGAGCAGTTCTTC. As protein: CASSLVGGAGDEQFF.

This clonotype was seen a few times. V and J are TRBV20-1 and TRBJ2-7; 8 nucleotides match TRBD1. Germline values: CDR1 DFQATT, CDR2 SNEGSKA (reference sequence). This CDR3 comprises 13 residues. Trimming took 6 bases from V and 5 from J; bases not matched to a gene: 9. CDR3 residues: CSAPGKQGDEQYF. The CDR3 region has the DNA TGCAGTGCCCCCGGGAAACAGGGGGACGAGCAGTACTTC.

The CDR3 DNA follows: TGTGCCAGCAGTTACAGTCAGGAGCAGACCCAGTACTTC. Translated, it gives CASSYSQEQTQYF. The rearrangement joins TRBV6-5 to TRBJ2-5, with D unclear. This CDR3 is 13 amino acids long. Deletions cut 2 bases from V and 6 bases from J, with 10 bases between. Germline V gene lookup returns CDR1 MNHEY and CDR2 SVGAGI.

The chain links TRBV28 to TRBJ2-7; D tentatively reads TRBD1 or TRBD2 (5 bases each). Germline assignment: CDR1 MDHEN and CDR2 SYDVKM. V was cut by 6 bases and J by 7 bases, with 16 bases left in between. The CDR3 extends over 13 amino acids. CDR3 region: CASSPGLLGEQYF. CDR3 DNA: TGTGCCAGCAGCCCGGGGCTGCTCGGGGAGCAGTACTTC.

This clonotype was counted ten times or more. V and J are TRBV12-3 or TRBV12-4 and TRBJ2-7, with D possibly TRBD1 on 5 matching bases. V was shortened by 2 bases and J by 4 bases, with 6 bases between the two germline ends. The CDR3 consists of 12 residues. CDR3 nucleotides: TGTGCCAGCAGTTTATCAGGGTACGAGCAGTACTTC. Residues: CASSLSGYEQYF.